The source of this T cell receptor beta chain is a study of blood T cell repertoires in COVID-19. Turning to the study itself: Sample material is recorded as cDNA or gDNA derived from T cells, B-cell-depleted T cells, or PBMCs.

Participants had their cohort set by participant-reported clinical history. Clones were sequenced by immunoSEQ multiplex PCR, and TCRdb holds only the in-frame ones, with some missing. The data show 150,000 to 180,000 clones, around four fifths seen once. The CDR3 loop spans 12 amino acids. V gave up 5 bases and J gave up 4 bases, with 9 bases separating them. Germline values: CDR1 SGHRS, CDR2 YFSETQ. The TCR originated in a man in his fifties or sixties who had recovered from COVID-19. This chain connects TRBV5-1 to TRBJ1-2; weak D call: TRBD1 (5 bases). Sequenced input: PBMCs or T cells enriched from blood (not recorded which). CDR3 region: CASSTGPYGYTF. The CDR3 coding sequence is TGCGCCAGCAGTACAGGCCCCTATGGCTACACCTTC.